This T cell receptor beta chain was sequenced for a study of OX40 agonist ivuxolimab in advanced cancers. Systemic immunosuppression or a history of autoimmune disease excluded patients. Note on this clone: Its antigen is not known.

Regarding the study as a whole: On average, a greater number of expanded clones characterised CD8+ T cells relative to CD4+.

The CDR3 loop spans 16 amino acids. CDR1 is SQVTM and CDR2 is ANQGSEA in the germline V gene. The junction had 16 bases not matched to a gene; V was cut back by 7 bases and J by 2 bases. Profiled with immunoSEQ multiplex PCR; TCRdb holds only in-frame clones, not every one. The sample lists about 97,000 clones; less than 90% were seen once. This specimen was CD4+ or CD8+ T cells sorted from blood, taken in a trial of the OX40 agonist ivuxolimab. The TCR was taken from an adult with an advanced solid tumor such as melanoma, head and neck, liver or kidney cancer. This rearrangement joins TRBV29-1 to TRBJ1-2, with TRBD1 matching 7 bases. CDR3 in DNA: TGCAGCGCCCGCCCCGAAGGACAGGACCACAACTATGGCTACACCTTC. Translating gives CSARPEGQDHNYGYTF.